The present T cell receptor (beta chain) was sequenced within a study of cytomegalovirus exposure and HLA in healthy donors. Study information: The same platform as the roughly 700 first-cohort repertoires was used for the 110 or so validation repertoires, a later analysis reported.

Study-level points and caveats: High specificity and sensitivity for cytomegalovirus status were reported for the classifier. Most TCR sequences showed up rarely, but some public TCRs showed up in many donors. Subsequent analysis of the approximately 110 validation repertoires found a tendency for first-cohort TCR clusters to co-occur.

Germline lookup yields CDR1 SGDLS and CDR2 YYNGEE. Trimming removed 2 bases from V and 5 bases from J; junction bases left unmatched: 6. This CDR3 contains 15 residues. Produced via immunoSEQ multiplex PCR; TCRdb's table is partial and in-frame only. The table has 67,000 or so clones, 85% to 95% seen once; the top ten hold 1.4%. As concerns this clone: Its antigen remains unidentified.

V gene TRBV9 combines with J gene TRBJ1-3; 8 nucleotides match TRBD1. This clonotype originated in a man aged 18 to 35 in good health and CMV-seropositive. The sequencing sample was made of PBMCs. The CDR3 DNA reads TGTGCCAGCAGCGTCGGACAGGGTATCCGAAACACCATATATTTT. Translation gives CASSVGQGIRNTIYF.